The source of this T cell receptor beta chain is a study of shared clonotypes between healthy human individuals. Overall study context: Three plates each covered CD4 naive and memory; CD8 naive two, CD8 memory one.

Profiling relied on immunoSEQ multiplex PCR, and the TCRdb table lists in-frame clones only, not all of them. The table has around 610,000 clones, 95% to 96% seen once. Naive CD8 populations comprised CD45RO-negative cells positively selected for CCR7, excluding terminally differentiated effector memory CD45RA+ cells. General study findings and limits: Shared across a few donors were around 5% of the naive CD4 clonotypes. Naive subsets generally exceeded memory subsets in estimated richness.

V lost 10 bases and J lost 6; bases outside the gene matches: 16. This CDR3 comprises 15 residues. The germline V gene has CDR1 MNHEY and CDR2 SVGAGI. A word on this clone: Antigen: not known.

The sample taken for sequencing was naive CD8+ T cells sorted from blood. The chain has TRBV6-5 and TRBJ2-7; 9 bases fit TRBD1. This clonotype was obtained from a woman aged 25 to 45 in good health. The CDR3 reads CATSPTGGFRSEQYF. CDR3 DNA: TGTGCCACCTCGCCGACAGGGGGTTTCCGTAGCGAGCAGTACTTC.